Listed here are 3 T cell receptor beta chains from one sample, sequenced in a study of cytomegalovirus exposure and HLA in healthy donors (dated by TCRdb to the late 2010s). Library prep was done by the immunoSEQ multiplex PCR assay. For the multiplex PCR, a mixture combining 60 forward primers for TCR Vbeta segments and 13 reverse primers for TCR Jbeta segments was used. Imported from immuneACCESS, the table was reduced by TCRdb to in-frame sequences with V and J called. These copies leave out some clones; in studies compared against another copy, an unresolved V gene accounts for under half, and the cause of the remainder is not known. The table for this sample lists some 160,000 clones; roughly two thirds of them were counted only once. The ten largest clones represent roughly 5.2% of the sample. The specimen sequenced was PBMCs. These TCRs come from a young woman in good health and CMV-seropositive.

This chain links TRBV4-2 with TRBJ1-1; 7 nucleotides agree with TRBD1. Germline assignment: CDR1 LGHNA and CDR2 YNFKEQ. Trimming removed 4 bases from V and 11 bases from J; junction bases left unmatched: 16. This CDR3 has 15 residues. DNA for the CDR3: TGTGCCAGCAGCCCATCTGGACAGGACAATTCGGGGGCTTTCTTT. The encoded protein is CASSPSGQDNSGAFF.

The CDR3, as DNA: TGTGCCAGCAGCTCCCTCTGGGACAGCCCTAATGAAAAACTGTTTTTT. This translates into CASSSLWDSPNEKLFF. The genes are TRBV28 and TRBJ1-4; 7 nucleotides line up with TRBD1. The CDR3 consists of 16 residues. With 6 bases clipped from V and 3 bases from J, the junction kept 10 bases outside the gene matches. The germline gives CDR1 MDHEN, CDR2 SYDVKM.

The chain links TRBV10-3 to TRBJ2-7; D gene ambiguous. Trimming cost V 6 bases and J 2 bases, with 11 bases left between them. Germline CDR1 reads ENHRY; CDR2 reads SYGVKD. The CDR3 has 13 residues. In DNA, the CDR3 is TGTGCCATCAGCCCCAGACAACCCTACGAGCAGTACTTC. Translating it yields CAISPRQPYEQYF.